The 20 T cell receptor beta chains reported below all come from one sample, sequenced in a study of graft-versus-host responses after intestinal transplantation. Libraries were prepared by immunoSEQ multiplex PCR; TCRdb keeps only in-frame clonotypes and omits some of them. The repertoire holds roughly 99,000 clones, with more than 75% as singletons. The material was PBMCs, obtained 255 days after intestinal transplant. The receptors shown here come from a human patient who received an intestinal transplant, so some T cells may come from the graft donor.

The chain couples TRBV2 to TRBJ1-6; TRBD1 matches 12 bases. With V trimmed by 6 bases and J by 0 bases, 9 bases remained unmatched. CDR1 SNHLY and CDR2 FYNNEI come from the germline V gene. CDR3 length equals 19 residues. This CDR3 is CASSKGGQGASSYNSPLHF. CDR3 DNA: TGTGCCAGCAGCAAGGGGGGACAGGGGGCGAGCTCCTATAATTCACCCCTCCACTTT.

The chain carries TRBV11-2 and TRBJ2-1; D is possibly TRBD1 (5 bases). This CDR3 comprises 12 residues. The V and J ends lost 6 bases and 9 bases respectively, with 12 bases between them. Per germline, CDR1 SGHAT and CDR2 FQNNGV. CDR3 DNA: TGTGCCAGCAGTAGACAGAGGACTGAGCAGTTCTTC. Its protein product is CASSRQRTEQFF.

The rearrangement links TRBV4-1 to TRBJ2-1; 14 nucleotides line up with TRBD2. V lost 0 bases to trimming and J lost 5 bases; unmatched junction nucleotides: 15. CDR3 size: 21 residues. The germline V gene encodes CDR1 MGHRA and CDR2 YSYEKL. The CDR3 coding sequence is TGCGCCAGCAGCCAAGATCTGGGGAGACTAGCGGGGGGGAAGCCCAACAATGAGCAGTTCTTC. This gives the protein CASSQDLGRLAGGKPNNEQFF.

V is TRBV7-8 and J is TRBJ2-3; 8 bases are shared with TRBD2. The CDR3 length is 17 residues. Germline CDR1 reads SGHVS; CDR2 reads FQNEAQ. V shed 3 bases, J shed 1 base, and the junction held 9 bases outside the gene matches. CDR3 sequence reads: CASSFSTRLARTDTQYF. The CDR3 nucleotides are TGTGCCAGCAGCTTCTCTACCCGACTAGCGCGCACAGATACGCAGTATTTT.

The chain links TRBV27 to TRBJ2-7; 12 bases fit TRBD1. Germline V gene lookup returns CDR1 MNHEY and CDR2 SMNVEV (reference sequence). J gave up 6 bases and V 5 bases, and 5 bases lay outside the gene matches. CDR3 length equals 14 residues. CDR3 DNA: TGTGCCAGCAGTAGGGACAGGGGGCTAGGCGAGCAGTACTTC. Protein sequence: CASSRDRGLGEQYF.

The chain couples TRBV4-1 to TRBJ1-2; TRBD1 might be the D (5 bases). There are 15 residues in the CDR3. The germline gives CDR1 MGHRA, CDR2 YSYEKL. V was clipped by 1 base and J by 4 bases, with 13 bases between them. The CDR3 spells CASSQVYRPLYGYTF. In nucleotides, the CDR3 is TGCGCCAGCAGCCAAGTTTACAGGCCCCTCTATGGCTACACCTTC.

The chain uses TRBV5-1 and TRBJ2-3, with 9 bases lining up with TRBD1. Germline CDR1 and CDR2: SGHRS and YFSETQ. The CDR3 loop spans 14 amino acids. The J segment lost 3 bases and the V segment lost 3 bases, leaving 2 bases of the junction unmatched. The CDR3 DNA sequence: TGCGCCAGCAGCTGGGGACAGGGAACAGATACGCAGTATTTT. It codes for CASSWGQGTDTQYF.

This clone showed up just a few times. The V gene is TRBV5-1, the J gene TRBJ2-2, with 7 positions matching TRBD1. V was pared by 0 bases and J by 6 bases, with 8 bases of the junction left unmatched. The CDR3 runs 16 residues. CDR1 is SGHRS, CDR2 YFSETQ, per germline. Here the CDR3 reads CASSLGSRGSAGELFF. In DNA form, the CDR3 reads TGCGCCAGCAGCTTGGGCTCCAGGGGGAGCGCCGGGGAGCTGTTTTTT.

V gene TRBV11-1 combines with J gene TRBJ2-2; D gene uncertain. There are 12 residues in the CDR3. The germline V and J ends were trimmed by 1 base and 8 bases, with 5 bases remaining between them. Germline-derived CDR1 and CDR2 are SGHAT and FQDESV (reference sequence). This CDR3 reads CASSLGLGELFF. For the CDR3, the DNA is TGTGCCAGCAGCTTAGGGCTTGGGGAGCTGTTTTTT.

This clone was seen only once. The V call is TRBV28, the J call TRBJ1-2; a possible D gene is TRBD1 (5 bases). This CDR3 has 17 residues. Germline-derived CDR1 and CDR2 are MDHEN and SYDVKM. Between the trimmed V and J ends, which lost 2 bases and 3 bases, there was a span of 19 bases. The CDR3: CASSLRGGSRSDYGYTF. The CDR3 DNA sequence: TGTGCCAGCAGTTTACGCGGGGGGAGTAGGAGCGACTATGGCTACACCTTC.

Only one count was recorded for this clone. The DNA of the CDR3 is TGTGCCAGCAGCAAAATACGGGACAGGGGGCCCTACGAGCAGTACTTC. Its translation: CASSKIRDRGPYEQYF. The chain uses TRBV11-2 and TRBJ2-7, with TRBD1 identical over 12 bases. Germline V CDR1 and CDR2: SGHAT, FQNNGV. The CDR3 loop spans 16 amino acids. V dropped 5 bases and J dropped 2; count of bases not matched to a gene: 7.

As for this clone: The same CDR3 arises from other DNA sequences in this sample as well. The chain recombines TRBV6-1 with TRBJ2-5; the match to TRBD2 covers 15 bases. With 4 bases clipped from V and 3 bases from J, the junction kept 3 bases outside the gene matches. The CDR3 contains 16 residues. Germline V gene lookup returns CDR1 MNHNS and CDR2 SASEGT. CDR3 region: CASSGTSGGAEETQYF. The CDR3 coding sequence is TGTGCCAGCAGTGGGACTAGCGGGGGGGCCGAAGAGACCCAGTACTTC.

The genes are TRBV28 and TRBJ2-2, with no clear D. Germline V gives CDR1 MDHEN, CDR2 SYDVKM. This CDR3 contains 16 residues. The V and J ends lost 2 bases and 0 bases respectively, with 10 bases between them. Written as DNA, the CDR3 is TGTGCCAGCAGTTTAATGGACGGATCGAACACCGGGGAGCTGTTTTTT. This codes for CASSLMDGSNTGELFF. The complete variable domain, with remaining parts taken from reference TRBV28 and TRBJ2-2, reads DVKVTQSSRYLVKRTGEKVFLECVQDMDHENMFWYRQDPGLGLRLIYFSYDVKMKEKGDIPEGYSVSREKKERFSLILESASTNQTSMYLCASSLMDGSNTGELFFGEGSRLTVL.

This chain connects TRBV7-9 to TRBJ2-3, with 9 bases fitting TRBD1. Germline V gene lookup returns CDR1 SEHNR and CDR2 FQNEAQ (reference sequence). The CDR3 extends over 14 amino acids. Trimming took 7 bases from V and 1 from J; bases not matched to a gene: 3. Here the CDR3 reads CASTRTGGTDTQYF. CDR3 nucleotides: TGTGCCAGCACCAGGACAGGGGGCACAGATACGCAGTATTTT.

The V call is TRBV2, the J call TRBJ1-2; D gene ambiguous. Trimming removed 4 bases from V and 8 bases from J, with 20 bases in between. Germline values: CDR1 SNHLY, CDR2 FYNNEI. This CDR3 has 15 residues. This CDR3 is CASSAGFWLSRGYTF. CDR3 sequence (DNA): TGTGCCAGCAGTGCGGGGTTTTGGCTTTCTCGGGGCTACACCTTC.

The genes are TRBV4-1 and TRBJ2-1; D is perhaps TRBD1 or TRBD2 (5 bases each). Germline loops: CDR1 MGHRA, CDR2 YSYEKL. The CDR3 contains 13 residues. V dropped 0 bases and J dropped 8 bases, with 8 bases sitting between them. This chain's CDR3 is CASSQEEGYEQFF. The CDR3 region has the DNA TGCGCCAGCAGCCAAGAAGAGGGGTATGAGCAGTTCTTC.

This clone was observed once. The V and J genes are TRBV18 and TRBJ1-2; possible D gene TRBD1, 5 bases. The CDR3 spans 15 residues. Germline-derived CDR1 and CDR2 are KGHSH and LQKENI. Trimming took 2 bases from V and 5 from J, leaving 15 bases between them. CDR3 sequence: CASSPSGGDPYGYTF. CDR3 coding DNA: TGTGCCAGCTCACCAAGCGGGGGGGACCCTTATGGCTACACCTTC.

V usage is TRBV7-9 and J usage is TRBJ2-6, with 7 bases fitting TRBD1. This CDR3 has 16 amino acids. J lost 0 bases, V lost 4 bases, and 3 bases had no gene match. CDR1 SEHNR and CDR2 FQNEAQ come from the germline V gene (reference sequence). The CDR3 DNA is TGTGCCAGCAGCTACAGGGGTCTCTCTGGGGCCAACGTCCTGACTTTC. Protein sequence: CASSYRGLSGANVLTF.

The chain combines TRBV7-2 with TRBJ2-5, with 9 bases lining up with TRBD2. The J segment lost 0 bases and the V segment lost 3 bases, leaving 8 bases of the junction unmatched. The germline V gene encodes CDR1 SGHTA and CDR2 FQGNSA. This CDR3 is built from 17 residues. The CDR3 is CASSLGLAGPYQETQYF. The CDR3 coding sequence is TGTGCCAGCAGCTTGGGCCTAGCGGGACCGTACCAAGAGACCCAGTACTTC.

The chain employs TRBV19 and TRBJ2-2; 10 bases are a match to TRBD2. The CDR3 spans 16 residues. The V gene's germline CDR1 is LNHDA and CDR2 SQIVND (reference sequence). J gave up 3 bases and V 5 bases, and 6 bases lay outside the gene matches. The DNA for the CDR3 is TGTGCCAGTAGTTTAGCGGGGGGACCGTACACCGGGGAGCTGTTTTTT. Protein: CASSLAGGPYTGELFF.